This TCR beta chain was captured in a study of cytomegalovirus exposure and HLA in healthy donors. In the study overall: Membership in the Caucasian-associated ancestry cluster was found for around 81% of nearly 400 genotyped donors. Findings of the study overall: According to an earlier analysis, most TCR beta V segments yielded productive rearrangements about 87% or about 30% of the time.

It was with 60 Vbeta and 13 Jbeta primers that the PCR ran. The protocol was immunoSEQ multiplex PCR, while the TCRdb copy is restricted to in-frame clones and leaves out a portion. The table includes about 200,000 clones, about four fifths detected once. A word on this clone: The antigen is unknown.

Sequenced input: PBMCs. The TCR originated in a man aged 25 to 40 in good health and CMV-seronegative.

The CDR3 spells CASSERGRVLGGQETQYF. CDR3 bases: TGTGCCAGCAGTGAACGGGGTAGGGTTTTGGGCGGCCAAGAGACCCAGTACTTC. The chain is built from TRBV6-1 and TRBJ2-5; maybe TRBD2 (5 bases). CDR1 and CDR2 (germline): MNHNS, SASEGT. Trimming took off 2 bases at V and 1 base at J, with 20 bases between the two ends. This CDR3 comprises 18 residues.